This TCR beta chain was profiled in a study of CD8+CD57+ T cells in acquired aplastic anemia. At the level of the study: Sequencing produced an average of around 10 million reads per healthy donor for CD4+ cells.

Germline-derived CDR1 and CDR2 are SNHLY and FYNNEI. The CDR3 loop spans 13 amino acids. TCR beta VDJ and CDR3 were profiled, and genomic DNA was the template. TCRdb used MiXCR to reprocess the reads, holding one entry per CDR3 protein. The sample has some 120,000 distinct CDR3 sequences; around 50% are singletons. The receptor was derived from a human donor in good health, serving as a control. The sample taken for sequencing was sorted CD4+, CD8+, or CD8+CD57+ T cells (not recorded which) from PBMCs. J is TRBJ1-6 and V is TRBV2; no reliable D call. The CDR3 coding sequence is TGTGCTTATATCGGGAGGGCTAATTCACCCCTCCACTTT. Protein product: CAYIGRANSPLHF. Combining the CDR3 with reference TRBV2 and TRBJ1-6 gives the whole variable domain EPEVTQTPSHQVTQMGQEVILRCVPISNHLYFYWYRQILGQKVEFLVSFYNNEISEKSEIFDDQFSVERPDGSNFTLKIRSTKLEDSAMYFCAYIGRANSPLHFGNGTRLTVT.